The 18 T cell receptor beta chains given below trace back to one sample, sequenced in a study of T cell responses to AZD1222 COVID-19 vaccine. Measured with immunoSEQ multiplex PCR; TCRdb has only the in-frame clones, and not every one. The sample includes approximately 84,000 clones, 83% of them seen just once. The sequencing here drew on peripheral blood, taken 28 days after the second AZD1222 dose. The receptors derive from an adult who received the AZD1222 COVID-19 vaccine.

V is TRBV28 and J is TRBJ1-5; D gene uncertain. The CDR3 spans 12 residues. Germline lookup yields CDR1 MDHEN and CDR2 SYDVKM. The V gene lost 2 bases and the J gene lost 4 bases, with 3 bases spanning the gap. As DNA, the CDR3 is TGTGCCAGCAGTTTAACGAATCAGCCCCAGCATTTT. It yields the protein CASSLTNQPQHF.

CDR3 residues: CASSGSPGQPHYEQYF. The CDR3 DNA reads TGTGCCAGCAGTGGCTCCCCGGGACAGCCCCACTACGAGCAGTACTTC. This chain connects TRBV28 to TRBJ2-7; 7 bases are shared with TRBD1. CDR3 length equals 16 residues. Trimming removed 5 bases from V and 3 bases from J; junction bases left unmatched: 13. The germline gives CDR1 MDHEN, CDR2 SYDVKM.

This sequence joins TRBV6-1 and TRBJ1-5, with D tentatively TRBD1 (5 bases). Germline CDR1 MNHNS, CDR2 SASEGT. V was cut by 0 bases and J by 7 bases, with 13 bases left in between. The CDR3 is 15 amino acids. CDR3 in amino acids: CASSEAGLGGQPQHF. The DNA of the CDR3 is TGTGCCAGCAGTGAAGCCGGGTTGGGGGGGCAGCCCCAGCATTTT.

The V gene is TRBV6-1, the J gene TRBJ1-2; D is possibly TRBD1 (5 bases). This CDR3 region has 13 residues. Trimming removed 3 bases from V and 1 base from J, with 6 bases in between. The V gene's germline CDR1 is MNHNS and CDR2 SASEGT. CDR3 protein: CASSETDNYGYTF. Written as DNA, the CDR3 is TGTGCCAGCAGTGAGACAGATAACTATGGCTACACCTTC.

CDR3 protein: CASSLGGGGFTEAFF. The CDR3 nucleotides are TGTGCCAGCAGCTTGGGAGGGGGCGGTTTCACTGAAGCTTTCTTT. The genes are TRBV5-6 and TRBJ1-1, with 7 bases matching TRBD1. Germline assignment: CDR1 SGHDT and CDR2 YYEEEE. There are 15 residues in the CDR3. The V gene end was trimmed by 0 bases and the J gene end by 4 bases; junction bases not matched to a gene: 6.

The CDR3, as DNA: TGTGCCAGCAGCTTAGATAGGGCTACGGGTTCCGGGGAGCTGTTTTTT. Its translation: CASSLDRATGSGELFF. The rearrangement links TRBV11-2 to TRBJ2-2; D call uncertain. Germline assignment: CDR1 SGHAT and CDR2 FQNNGV. CDR3 length: 16 residues. The V end lost 0 bases, the J end lost 6 bases, and 14 bases lay between the germline ends.

V usage is TRBV18 and J usage is TRBJ2-4, with D hard to call. The germline V and J ends were trimmed by 3 bases and 3 bases, with 6 bases remaining between them. Germline V gene sequence: CDR1 KGHSH, CDR2 LQKENI. The CDR3 runs 13 residues. The CDR3 DNA reads TGTGCCAGCTCACCGATTAGCAAAAACATTCAGTACTTC. Translating it yields CASSPISKNIQYF.

The chain employs TRBV19 and TRBJ2-6, with D maybe TRBD1 (6 bases). Trimming stripped 1 base from V and 1 base from J, with 11 bases between. Germline V CDR1 and CDR2: LNHDA, SQIVND (reference sequence). This CDR3 contains 17 residues. CDR3 amino acids: CASSIGDKGSGANVLTF. The CDR3 DNA follows: TGTGCCAGTAGTATAGGGGACAAAGGATCTGGGGCCAACGTCCTGACTTTC.

This clone was seen only once. The gene calls are TRBV28 and TRBJ1-3; D is ambiguous. CDR3 length equals 15 residues. Germline lookup yields CDR1 MDHEN and CDR2 SYDVKM. The germline V and J ends were trimmed by 4 bases and 4 bases, with 14 bases remaining between them. The CDR3 DNA reads TGTGCCAGCAGTTCACCCGGGGTGCTAGGAAACACCATATATTTT. Its translation is CASSSPGVLGNTIYF.

This sequence joins TRBV19 and TRBJ1-3; D is unclear. V was pared by 5 bases and J by 4 bases, with 12 bases between. Germline V gives CDR1 LNHDA, CDR2 SQIVND (reference sequence). CDR3 length equals 14 residues. CDR3 sequence: CASSQRSYGNTIYF. CDR3 DNA sequence: TGTGCCAGTAGTCAGAGGTCATACGGAAACACCATATATTTT.

V gene TRBV30 combines with J gene TRBJ2-5; D unresolved. The CDR3 is made up of 11 amino acids. CDR1 and CDR2 from the germline V gene are GTSNPN and SVGIG (reference sequence). V shed 8 bases and J shed 1 base, with 8 bases lying between them. The CDR3 nucleotides read TGTGCCCTCCGGAGCCAAGAGACCCAGTACTTC. As protein: CALRSQETQYF.

The chain couples TRBV7-2 to TRBJ2-1; tentatively, D is TRBD2 (5 bases). The CDR3 has 13 amino acids. Trimming removed 6 bases at V and 9 bases at J, with 15 bases between. Per germline, CDR1 SGHTA and CDR2 FQGNSA. CDR3 amino acids: CASSAGGHSEQFF. The DNA of the CDR3 is TGTGCCAGCAGTGCGGGTGGGCACAGTGAGCAGTTCTTC.

This clone showed up just once. This chain joins TRBV30 and TRBJ2-2; possibly TRBD2 for D (5 bases). This CDR3 spans 13 amino acids. Per the germline V gene, CDR1 is GTSNPN and CDR2 is SVGIG (reference sequence). Trimming removed 0 bases from V and 6 bases from J, with 8 bases in between. For the CDR3, the DNA is TGTGCCTGGAGTGTAGCGCGGGCCGGGGAGCTGTTTTTT. Protein product: CAWSVARAGELFF.

This sequence joins TRBV4-2 and TRBJ1-2, with 9 bases aligning to TRBD1. CDR3 length equals 14 residues. After removal of 4 bases from V and 8 bases from J, the junction contained 8 bases not matched to a gene. The germline gives CDR1 LGHNA, CDR2 YNFKEQ. CDR3 amino acids: CASSPQGTGLGYTF. CDR3 DNA: TGTGCCAGCAGCCCACAGGGGACAGGGCTCGGCTACACCTTC.

The CDR3 reads CASMKDRVNTGELFF. DNA of the CDR3: TGTGCCAGCATGAAGGACAGGGTAAACACCGGGGAGCTGTTTTTT. This chain uses TRBV2 with TRBJ2-2, with 8 bases matching TRBD1. V was pared by 7 bases and J by 2 bases, with 6 bases of the junction left unmatched. CDR1 SNHLY and CDR2 FYNNEI come from the germline V gene. The CDR3 is 15 residues long.

This chain joins TRBV28 and TRBJ2-1; no reliable D call. Germline V gene sequence: CDR1 MDHEN, CDR2 SYDVKM. The CDR3 contains 12 residues. Trimming shortened V by 7 bases and J by 9 bases, and 13 bases separated the two germline ends. CDR3 sequence: CASTVSDREQFF. In DNA form, the CDR3 reads TGTGCCAGCACAGTCAGTGATCGTGAGCAGTTCTTC.

This clone has just a few counts. The V call is TRBV20-1, the J call TRBJ1-3, with a weak D call TRBD1 (5 bases). CDR1 DFQATT and CDR2 SNEGSKA come from the germline V gene (reference sequence). Trimming took off 3 bases at V and 0 bases at J, with 9 bases between the two ends. The CDR3 consists of 14 residues. CDR3 residues: CSASVDNSGNTIYF. CDR3 sequence (DNA): TGCAGTGCTAGTGTGGACAACTCTGGAAACACCATATATTTT.

This clone was seen just once. The genes are TRBV7-2 and TRBJ2-1; no firm D call. Per the germline V gene, CDR1 is SGHTA and CDR2 is FQGNSA. This CDR3 comprises 13 residues. The V end lost 7 bases, the J end lost 5 bases, and 12 bases lay between the germline ends. CDR3 sequence: CASTADPNNEQFF. CDR3 DNA: TGTGCCAGCACCGCGGACCCCAACAATGAGCAGTTCTTC.